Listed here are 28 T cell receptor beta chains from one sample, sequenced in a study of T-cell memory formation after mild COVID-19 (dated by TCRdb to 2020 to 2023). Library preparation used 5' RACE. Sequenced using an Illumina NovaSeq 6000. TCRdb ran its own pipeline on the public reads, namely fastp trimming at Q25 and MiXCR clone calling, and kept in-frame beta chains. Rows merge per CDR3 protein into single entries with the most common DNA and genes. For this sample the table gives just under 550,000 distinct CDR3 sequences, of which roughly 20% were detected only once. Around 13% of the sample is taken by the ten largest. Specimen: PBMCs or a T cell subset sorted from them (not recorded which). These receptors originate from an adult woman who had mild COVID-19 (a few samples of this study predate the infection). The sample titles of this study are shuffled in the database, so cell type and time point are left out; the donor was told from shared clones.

The CDR3 DNA reads TGTGCCAGCAGCTTGGGACAGGGTTTAAATGGCTACACCTTC. It encodes CASSLGQGLNGYTF. The V call is TRBV5-5, the J call TRBJ1-2; 7 bases agree with TRBD1. Germline V gene sequence: CDR1 SGHKS, CDR2 YYEKEE (reference sequence). The junction had 5 bases not matched to a gene; V was cut back by 0 bases and J by 6 bases. There are 14 residues in the CDR3.

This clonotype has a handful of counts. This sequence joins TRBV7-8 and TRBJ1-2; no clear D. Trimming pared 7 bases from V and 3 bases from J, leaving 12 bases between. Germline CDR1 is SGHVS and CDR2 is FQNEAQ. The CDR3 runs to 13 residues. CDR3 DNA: TGTGCCAGCAACTCTGGGTATGACTATGGCTACACCTTC. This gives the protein CASNSGYDYGYTF.

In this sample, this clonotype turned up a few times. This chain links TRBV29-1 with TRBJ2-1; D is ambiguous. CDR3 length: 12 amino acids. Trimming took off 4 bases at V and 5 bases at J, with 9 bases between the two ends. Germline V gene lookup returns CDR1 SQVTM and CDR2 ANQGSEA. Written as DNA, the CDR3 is TGCAGCGTTGTAGGCCACCACAATGAGCAGTTCTTC. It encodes CSVVGHHNEQFF.

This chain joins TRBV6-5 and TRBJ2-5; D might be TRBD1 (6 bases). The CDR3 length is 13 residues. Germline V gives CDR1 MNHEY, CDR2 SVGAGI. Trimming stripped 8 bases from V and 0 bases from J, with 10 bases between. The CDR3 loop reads CASGDRHQETQYF. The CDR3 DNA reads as TGTGCCAGCGGCGACAGGCACCAAGAGACCCAGTACTTC.

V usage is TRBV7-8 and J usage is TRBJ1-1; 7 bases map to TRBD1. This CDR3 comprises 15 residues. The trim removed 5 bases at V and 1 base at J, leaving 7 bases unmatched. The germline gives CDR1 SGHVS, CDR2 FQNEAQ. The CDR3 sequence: CASSPRGPGNTEAFF. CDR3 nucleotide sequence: TGTGCCAGCAGCCCGAGGGGGCCGGGGAACACTGAAGCTTTCTTT.

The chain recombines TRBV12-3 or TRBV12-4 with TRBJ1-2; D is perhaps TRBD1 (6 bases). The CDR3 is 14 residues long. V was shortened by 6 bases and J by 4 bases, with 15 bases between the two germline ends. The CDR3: CASSPRTAVYGYTF. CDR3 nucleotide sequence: TGTGCCAGCAGCCCCAGGACAGCTGTCTATGGCTACACCTTC.

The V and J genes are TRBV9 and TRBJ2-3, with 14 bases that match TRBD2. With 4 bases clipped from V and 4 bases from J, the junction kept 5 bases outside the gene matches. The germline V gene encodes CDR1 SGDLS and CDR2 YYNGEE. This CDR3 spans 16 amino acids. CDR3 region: CASSTQTSGGADTQYF. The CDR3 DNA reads TGTGCCAGCAGCACACAGACTAGCGGGGGGGCAGATACGCAGTATTTT.

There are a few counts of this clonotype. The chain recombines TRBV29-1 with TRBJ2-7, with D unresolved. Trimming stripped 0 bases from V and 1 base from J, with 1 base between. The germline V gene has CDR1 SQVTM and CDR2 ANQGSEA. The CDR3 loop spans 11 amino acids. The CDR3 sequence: CSVEESYEQYF. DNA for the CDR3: TGCAGCGTTGAAGAGTCCTACGAGCAGTACTTC.

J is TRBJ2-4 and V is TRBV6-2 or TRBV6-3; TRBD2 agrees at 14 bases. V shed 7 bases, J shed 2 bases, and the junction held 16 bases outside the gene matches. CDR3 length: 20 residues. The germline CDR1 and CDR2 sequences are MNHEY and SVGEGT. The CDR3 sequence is CASTLGTSGRGRVTKNIQYF. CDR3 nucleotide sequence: TGTGCCAGCACCCTAGGGACTAGCGGGAGAGGAAGGGTAACCAAAAACATTCAGTACTTC.

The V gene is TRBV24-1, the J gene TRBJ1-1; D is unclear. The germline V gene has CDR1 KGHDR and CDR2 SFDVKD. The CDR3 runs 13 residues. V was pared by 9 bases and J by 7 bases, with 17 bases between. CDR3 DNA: TGTGCCACCTCCCCTGGCAGTGCCCTTGAAGCTTTCTTT. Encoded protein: CATSPGSALEAFF.

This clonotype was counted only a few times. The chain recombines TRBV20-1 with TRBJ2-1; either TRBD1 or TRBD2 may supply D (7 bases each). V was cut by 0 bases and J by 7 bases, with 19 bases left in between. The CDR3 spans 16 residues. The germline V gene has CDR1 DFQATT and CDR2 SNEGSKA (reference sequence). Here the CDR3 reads CSARDAGAGGGNEQFF. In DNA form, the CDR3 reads TGCAGTGCTAGAGATGCGGGGGCAGGGGGTGGAAATGAGCAGTTCTTC.

In nucleotides, the CDR3 is TGTGCCAGCAGCTCGACTAGCGCGAATTACAATGAGCAGTTCTTC. This codes for CASSSTSANYNEQFF. The chain uses TRBV7-9 and TRBJ2-1; TRBD2 matches 8 bases. Unmatched junction bases numbered 6, after V lost 4 bases and J lost 4 bases. CDR1 and CDR2 (germline): SEHNR, FQNEAQ (reference sequence). There are 15 residues in the CDR3.

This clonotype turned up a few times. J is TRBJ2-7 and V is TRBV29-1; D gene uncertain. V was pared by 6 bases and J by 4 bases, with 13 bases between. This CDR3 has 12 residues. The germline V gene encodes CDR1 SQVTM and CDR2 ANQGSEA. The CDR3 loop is CSVRTVLYEQYF. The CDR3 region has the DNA TGCAGCGTAAGGACGGTCTTATACGAGCAGTACTTC.

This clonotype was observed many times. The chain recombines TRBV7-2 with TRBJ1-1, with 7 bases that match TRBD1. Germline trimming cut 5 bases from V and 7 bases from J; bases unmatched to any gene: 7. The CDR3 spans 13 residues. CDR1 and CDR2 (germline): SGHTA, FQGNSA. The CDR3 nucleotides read TGTGCCAGCAGCCCTCGGGGACAGCTTGAAGCTTTCTTT. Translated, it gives CASSPRGQLEAFF.

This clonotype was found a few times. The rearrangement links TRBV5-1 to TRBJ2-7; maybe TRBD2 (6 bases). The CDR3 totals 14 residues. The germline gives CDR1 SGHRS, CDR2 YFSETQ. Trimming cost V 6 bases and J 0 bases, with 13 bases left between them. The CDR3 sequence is CASKGAGDSYEQYF. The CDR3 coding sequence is TGCGCCAGCAAGGGAGCGGGTGACTCCTACGAGCAGTACTTC.

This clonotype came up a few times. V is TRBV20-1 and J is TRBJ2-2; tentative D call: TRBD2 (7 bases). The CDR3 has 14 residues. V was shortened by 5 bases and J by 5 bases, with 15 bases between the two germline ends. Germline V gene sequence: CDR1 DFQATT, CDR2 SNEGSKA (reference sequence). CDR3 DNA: TGCAGTGCTTTGAGGGGGAGGGAGACCGGGGAGCTGTTTTTT. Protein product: CSALRGRETGELFF.

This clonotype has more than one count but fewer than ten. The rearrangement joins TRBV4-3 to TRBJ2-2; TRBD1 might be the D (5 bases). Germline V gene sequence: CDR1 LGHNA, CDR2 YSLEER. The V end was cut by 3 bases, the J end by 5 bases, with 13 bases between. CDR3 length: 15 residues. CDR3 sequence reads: CASSQQGSGTGELFF. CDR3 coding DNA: TGCGCCAGCAGCCAGCAGGGTTCAGGTACCGGGGAGCTGTTTTTT.

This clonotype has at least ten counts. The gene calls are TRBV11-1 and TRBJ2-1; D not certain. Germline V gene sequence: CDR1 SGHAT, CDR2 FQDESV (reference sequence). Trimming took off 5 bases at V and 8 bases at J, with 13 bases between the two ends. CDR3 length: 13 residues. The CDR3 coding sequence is TGTGCCAGCAGCCGAGACTCAAAATATGAGCAGTTCTTC. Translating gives CASSRDSKYEQFF.

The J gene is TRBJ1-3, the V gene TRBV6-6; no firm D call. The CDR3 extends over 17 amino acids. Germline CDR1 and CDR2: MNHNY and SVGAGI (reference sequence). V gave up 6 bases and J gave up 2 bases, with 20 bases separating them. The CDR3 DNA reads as TGTGCCAGCAGGTCCCCGAGGACGGGAGATACTGGAAACACCATATATTTT. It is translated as CASRSPRTGDTGNTIYF.

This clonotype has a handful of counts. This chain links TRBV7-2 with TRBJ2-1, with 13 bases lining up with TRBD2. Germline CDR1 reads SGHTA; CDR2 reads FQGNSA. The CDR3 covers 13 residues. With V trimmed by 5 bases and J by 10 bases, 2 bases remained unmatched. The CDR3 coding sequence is TGTGCCAGCAGCGGACTAGCGGGAGCGGAGCAGTTCTTC. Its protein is CASSGLAGAEQFF.

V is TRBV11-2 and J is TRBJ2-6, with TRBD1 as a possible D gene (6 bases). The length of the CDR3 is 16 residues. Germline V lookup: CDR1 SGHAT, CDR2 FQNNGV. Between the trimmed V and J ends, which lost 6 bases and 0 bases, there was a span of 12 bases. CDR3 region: CASRSVDSSGANVLTF. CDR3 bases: TGTGCCAGCAGATCAGTGGACAGCTCTGGGGCCAACGTCCTGACTTTC.

This CDR3 is CSARDDSRQQETQYF. For the CDR3, the DNA is TGCAGTGCTAGAGACGACAGCCGACAGCAAGAGACCCAGTACTTC. The V and J genes are TRBV20-1 and TRBJ2-5; weak D call: TRBD1 (5 bases). Trimming left V 0 bases short and J 2 bases short, with 13 bases between. The germline CDR1 and CDR2 sequences are DFQATT and SNEGSKA (reference sequence). This CDR3 has 15 amino acids.

The CDR3 nucleotides read TGTGCCAGCCTGGGCAGCGGGAGGTACAATGAGCAGTTCTTC. This gives the protein CASLGSGRYNEQFF. V and J are TRBV6-5 and TRBJ2-1; TRBD2 agrees at 9 bases. Germline V gene lookup returns CDR1 MNHEY and CDR2 SVGAGI. With 8 bases clipped from V and 4 bases from J, the junction kept 6 bases outside the gene matches. The CDR3 covers 14 residues.

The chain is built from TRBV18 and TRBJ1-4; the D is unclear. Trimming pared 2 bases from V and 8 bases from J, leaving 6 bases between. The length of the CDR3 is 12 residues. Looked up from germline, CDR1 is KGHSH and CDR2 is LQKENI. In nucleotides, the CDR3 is TGTGCCAGCTCACCAGGGCGAGAAAAACTGTTTTTT. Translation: CASSPGREKLFF.

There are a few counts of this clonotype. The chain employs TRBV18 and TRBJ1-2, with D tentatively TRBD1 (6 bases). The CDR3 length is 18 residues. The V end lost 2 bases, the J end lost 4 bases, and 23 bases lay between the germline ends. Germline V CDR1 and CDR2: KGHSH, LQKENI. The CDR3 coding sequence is TGTGCCAGCTCACCAATCGGGGATAAGACAGGATCCTTCTATGGCTACACCTTC. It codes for CASSPIGDKTGSFYGYTF.

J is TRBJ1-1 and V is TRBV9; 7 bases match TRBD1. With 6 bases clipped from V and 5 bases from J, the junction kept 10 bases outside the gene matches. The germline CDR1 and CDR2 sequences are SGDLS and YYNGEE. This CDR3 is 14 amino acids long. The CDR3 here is CASTPRGRDTEAFF. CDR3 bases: TGTGCCAGCACCCCCAGGGGGAGGGATACTGAAGCTTTCTTT.

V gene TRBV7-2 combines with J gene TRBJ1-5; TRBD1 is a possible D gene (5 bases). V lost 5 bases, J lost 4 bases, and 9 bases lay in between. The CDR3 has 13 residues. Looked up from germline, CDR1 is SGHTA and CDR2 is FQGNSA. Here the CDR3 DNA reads TGTGCCAGCAGCGGGGACTTAAATCAGCCCCAGCATTTT. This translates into CASSGDLNQPQHF.

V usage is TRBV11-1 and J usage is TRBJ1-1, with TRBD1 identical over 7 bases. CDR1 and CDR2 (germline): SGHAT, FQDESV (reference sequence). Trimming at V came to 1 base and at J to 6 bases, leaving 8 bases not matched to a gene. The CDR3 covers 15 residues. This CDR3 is CASSLGPRGRPEAFF. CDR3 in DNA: TGTGCCAGCAGCTTAGGCCCCAGGGGGAGGCCTGAAGCTTTCTTT.